This passage covers 32 T cell receptor beta chains from one sample sequenced in a study of T-cell reconstitution after alpha-beta-depleted transplantation in children. Using unique molecular identifiers, the investigators prepared the TCRbeta library. Via MiXCR, TCRdb re-called the PCR reads, giving one row per CDR3 protein. This table holds about 300,000 distinct CDR3 sequences, about 9.5% found once. Sample: PBMCs, taken before TCRalphabeta/CD19-depleted stem cell transplant. Receptors originate from a boy under two years old with acute myeloid leukemia, due to receive a stem cell transplant.

The sample holds a few counts of this clonotype. The J gene is TRBJ2-2, the V gene TRBV9, with D possibly matching TRBD2 (6 bases). The germline V and J ends were trimmed by 3 bases and 1 base, with 13 bases remaining between them. Germline V gives CDR1 SGDLS, CDR2 YYNGEE. The CDR3 is made up of 16 amino acids. CDR3 DNA sequence: TGTGCCAGCAGCGGACCGAGACTAGGGAACACCGGGGAGCTGTTTTTT. It is translated as CASSGPRLGNTGELFF. The complete variable domain, with remaining parts taken from reference TRBV9 and TRBJ2-2, reads DSGVTQTPKHLITATGQRVTLRCSPRSGDLSVYWYQQSLDQGLQFLIQYYNGEERAKGNILERFSAQQFPDLHSELNLSSLELGDSALYFCASSGPRLGNTGELFFGEGSRLTVL.

There are many counts of this clonotype. The chain employs TRBV7-2 and TRBJ2-7; weak D call: TRBD1 (6 bases). In germline, CDR1 is SGHTA, CDR2 FQGNSA. V was clipped by 1 base and J by 3 bases, with 10 bases between them. This CDR3 is built from 14 residues. The CDR3 DNA is TGTGCCAGCAGCTTAGAGTGGACAGACTACGAGCAGTACTTC. Translating it yields CASSLEWTDYEQYF.

A remark on this clonotype: This may be a read error, as it is one base from a much larger clone. The CDR3 sequence is CSVGPTGGNRYTF. For the CDR3, the DNA is TGCAGCGTGGGACCGACAGGGGGCAATCGCTACACCTTC. The rearrangement uses TRBV29-1 and TRBJ1-2; 10 bases match TRBD1. Germline CDR1 is SQVTM and CDR2 is ANQGSEA. With 6 bases clipped from V and 9 bases from J, the junction kept 10 bases outside the gene matches. The CDR3 contains 13 residues. The full variable domain, its missing parts supplied by reference TRBV29-1 and TRBJ1-2, is SAVISQKPSRDICQRGTSLTIQCQVDSQVTMMFWYRQQPGQSLTLIATANQGSEATYESGFVIDKFPISRPNLTFSTLTVSNMSPEDSSIYLCSVGPTGGNRYTFGSGTRLTVV.

Many counts were recorded for this clonotype. In nucleotides, the CDR3 is TGCGCCAGCAGCCGGTACGAAGCCTACGAGCAGTACTTC. Its protein is CASSRYEAYEQYF. The chain couples TRBV4-1 to TRBJ2-7, with D unresolved. This CDR3 has 13 amino acids. Germline CDR1 and CDR2: MGHRA and YSYEKL. V was pared by 4 bases and J by 2 bases, with 9 bases between.

The chain links TRBV2 to TRBJ2-5; the D gene could be TRBD1 or TRBD2 (6 bases each). The germline V gene encodes CDR1 SNHLY and CDR2 FYNNEI. Trimming took 5 bases from V and 9 from J, leaving 13 bases between them. The CDR3 is made up of 12 amino acids. The CDR3 nucleotides read TGTGCCAGCAGTTTCGACAGGAGGGCCCAGTACTTC. Protein sequence: CASSFDRRAQYF.

This clonotype showed up just once. A much larger clone lies a single base off, so this may be a read error. The V call is TRBV13, the J call TRBJ2-1, with a tentative D call TRBD1 (6 bases). Germline V gene lookup returns CDR1 PRHDT and CDR2 FYEKMQ (reference sequence). The CDR3 is 13 amino acids. The CDR3: CASDRQGYNGQFF. DNA of the CDR3: TGTGCCAGCGATAGGCAGGGGTACAATGGGCAGTTCTTC.

This clonotype was detected many times. The rearrangement joins TRBV12-3 or TRBV12-4 to TRBJ2-7; possibly TRBD1 for D (5 bases). Between the trimmed V and J ends, which lost 3 bases and 2 bases, there was a span of 14 bases. The CDR3 runs to 15 residues. CDR3 in amino acids: CASSFPAKGTYEQYF. The CDR3 DNA is TGTGCCAGCAGTTTTCCGGCCAAGGGGACCTACGAGCAGTACTTC.

This chain joins TRBV12-3 or TRBV12-4 and TRBJ2-1; the D is unclear. V was cut by 7 bases and J by 5 bases, with 12 bases left in between. The CDR3 has 13 residues. In DNA, the CDR3 is TGTGCCAGCACCTCGCCAGCAGACAATGAGCAGTTCTTC. Amino acids: CASTSPADNEQFF.

The J gene is TRBJ2-1, the V gene TRBV12-3 or TRBV12-4, with 15 nucleotides matching TRBD2. The CDR3 is 18 amino acids. V shed 5 bases, J shed 6 bases, and the junction held 11 bases outside the gene matches. CDR3 nucleotides: TGTGCCAGCAGTCGGGGACTAGCGGGAGGAAAGGGATTCAATGAGCAGTTCTTC. This codes for CASSRGLAGGKGFNEQFF.

The table lists this clonotype with many counts. For the CDR3, the DNA is TGTGCCAGCAGCGTAGGTGGGAAACCCTACGAGCAGTACTTC. Residues: CASSVGGKPYEQYF. The rearrangement links TRBV9 to TRBJ2-7; D unresolved. Germline CDR1 SGDLS, CDR2 YYNGEE. The CDR3 has 14 residues. The V end lost 0 bases, the J end lost 2 bases, and 9 bases lay between the germline ends. Supplemented by reference TRBV9 and TRBJ2-7, the full variable domain reads DSGVTQTPKHLITATGQRVTLRCSPRSGDLSVYWYQQSLDQGLQFLIQYYNGEERAKGNILERFSAQQFPDLHSELNLSSLELGDSALYFCASSVGGKPYEQYFGPGTRLTVT.

The chain has TRBV18 and TRBJ2-5, with D hard to call. Germline loops: CDR1 KGHSH, CDR2 LQKENI. V shed 3 bases and J shed 1 base, with 9 bases lying between them. The CDR3 runs 14 residues. The CDR3, as DNA: TGTGCCAGCTCACCCTCATATGCCCAAGAGACCCAGTACTTC. It specifies CASSPSYAQETQYF.

The chain is built from TRBV12-3 or TRBV12-4 and TRBJ2-3; 11 nucleotides match TRBD2. The length of the CDR3 is 16 residues. V lost 4 bases, J lost 2 bases, and 5 bases stayed unmatched. The DNA of the CDR3 is TGTGCCAGCAGTTCCCGTAGCGGGGGGGCCACAGATACGCAGTATTTT. This gives the protein CASSSRSGGATDTQYF.

The table lists this clonotype with many counts. The chain has TRBV10-3 and TRBJ2-7; 8 bases are a match to TRBD1. Germline CDR1 reads ENHRY; CDR2 reads SYGVKD. The CDR3 is 14 residues long. Losses at the gene ends were 4 bases for V and 4 bases for J; bases not matched to a gene: 6. The CDR3 sequence: CAISAAGGSYEQYF. DNA for the CDR3: TGTGCCATCAGTGCTGCAGGGGGCAGTTACGAGCAGTACTTC.

Worth noting for this clonotype: An end of the junction does not agree with germline; a read error may underlie this. This sequence joins TRBV18 and TRBJ2-5, with D maybe TRBD1 (5 bases). The CDR3 has 14 residues. The germline gives CDR1 KGHSH, CDR2 LQKENI. CDR3 nucleotides: TGTGCCAGCTTACCACACCAGGGTAGGGAGACCCAGTACTTC. Amino acids: CASLPHQGRETQYF.

This clonotype was counted ten times or more. This chain joins TRBV28 and TRBJ1-1; no firm D call. The germline gives CDR1 MDHEN, CDR2 SYDVKM. V shed 6 bases and J shed 8 bases, with 13 bases lying between them. The CDR3 sequence is 12 residues long. Here the CDR3 reads CASRHSVAEAFF. The CDR3 DNA follows: TGTGCCAGCAGACATTCGGTGGCCGAAGCTTTCTTT.

This clonotype was seen many times. V gene TRBV28 combines with J gene TRBJ2-6; D is unclear. Germline lookup yields CDR1 MDHEN and CDR2 SYDVKM. Trimming stripped 5 bases from V and 0 bases from J, with 17 bases between. CDR3 size: 18 residues. DNA for the CDR3: TGTGCCAGCAGTCCCCCTCCCCCTACAGCCTCTGGGGCCAACGTCCTGACTTTC. Translating it yields CASSPPPPTASGANVLTF.

This clonotype appeared many times. V is TRBV5-1 and J is TRBJ2-7; 8 bases fit TRBD1. CDR3 size: 15 residues. The V gene end was trimmed by 3 bases and the J gene end by 3 bases; junction bases not matched to a gene: 8. Germline lookup yields CDR1 SGHRS and CDR2 YFSETQ. The CDR3 coding sequence is TGCGCCAGCAGCTATCGACAGGGGAAAAGCTACGAGCAGTACTTC. It specifies CASSYRQGKSYEQYF. The full variable domain, its missing parts supplied by reference TRBV5-1 and TRBJ2-7, is KAGVTQTPRYLIKTRGQQVTLSCSPISGHRSVSWYQQTPGQGLQFLFEYFSETQRNKGNFPGRFSGRQFSNSRSEMNVSTLELGDSALYLCASSYRQGKSYEQYFGPGTRLTVT.

This clonotype has ten or more counts. The CDR3 protein is CASRESGGYTF. CDR3 in DNA: TGTGCCAGCAGGGAGTCGGGAGGCTACACCTTC. This rearrangement joins TRBV6-6 to TRBJ1-2, with no clear D. The CDR3 extends over 11 amino acids. Germline V lookup: CDR1 MNHNY, CDR2 SVGAGI (reference sequence). Trimming cost V 6 bases and J 8 bases, with 10 bases left between them.

This clonotype was found many times. The chain uses TRBV4-2 and TRBJ2-3; TRBD2 aligns across 10 bases. J gave up 7 bases and V 2 bases, and 12 bases lay outside the gene matches. This CDR3 comprises 17 residues. Germline CDR1 is LGHNA and CDR2 is YNFKEQ. CDR3 sequence (DNA): TGTGCCAGCAGCCAAAGTGTGTCTAGCGGGAGACGCCATACGCAGTATTTT. This sequence encodes CASSQSVSSGRRHTQYF.

This clonotype has a count of ten or more. The chain links TRBV6-2 or TRBV6-3 to TRBJ1-1; D unresolved. Trimming stripped 0 bases from V and 4 bases from J, with 12 bases between. The germline CDR1 and CDR2 sequences are MNHEY and SVGEGT. CDR3 size: 15 residues. Written as DNA, the CDR3 is TGTGCCAGCAGTTACTCGAAAGGGAGTAGCACTGAAGCTTTCTTT. It translates to CASSYSKGSSTEAFF.

The sample holds many counts of this clonotype. The chain couples TRBV3-1 to TRBJ2-2; D is possibly TRBD2 (6 bases). The germline CDR1 and CDR2 sequences are LGHDT and YNNKEL (reference sequence). V lost 3 bases and J 5 bases, leaving 22 bases between the germline ends. This CDR3 is 18 amino acids long. DNA of the CDR3: TGTGCCAGCAGCCACCCGTACGGGGGACGGTTCGGGACCGGGGAGCTGTTTTTT. Amino acids: CASSHPYGGRFGTGELFF.

This sequence joins TRBV7-6 and TRBJ2-3, with 8 bases fitting TRBD2. CDR3 length equals 20 residues. Germline V gene sequence: CDR1 SGHVS, CDR2 FNYEAQ. The trim removed 2 bases at V and 2 bases at J, leaving 18 bases unmatched. The CDR3 bases are TGTGCCAGCAGCTTAAGAGCCGGACTAGCCCGACGGTATAACACAGATACGCAGTATTTT. Translated, it gives CASSLRAGLARRYNTDTQYF.

This clonotype was counted a few times. V is TRBV13 and J is TRBJ2-7; D is possibly TRBD2 (6 bases). The CDR3 totals 16 residues. V was cut by 1 base and J by 3 bases, with 16 bases left in between. Germline V gene lookup returns CDR1 PRHDT and CDR2 FYEKMQ (reference sequence). The CDR3 region has the DNA TGTGCCAGCAGCTTAGAGTCGGGGGATGAGAACTACGAGCAGTACTTC. It encodes CASSLESGDENYEQYF.

Comment on this clonotype: Being one base from a much bigger clone, this may be a read error. This sequence joins TRBV5-1 and TRBJ2-7; D might be TRBD1 or TRBD2, each matching 5 bases. The CDR3 has 13 amino acids. Germline V CDR1 and CDR2: SGHRS, YFSETQ. The DNA for the CDR3 is TGCGCCATCAGCAGCACTAGGGGCTACGAGCAGTACTTC. Encoded protein: CAISSTRGYEQYF.

The chain combines TRBV7-9 with TRBJ2-5, with 7 bases matching TRBD1. V was clipped by 4 bases and J by 4 bases; unmatched bases: 9. The CDR3 covers 15 residues. Germline loops: CDR1 SEHNR, CDR2 FQNEAQ (reference sequence). Here the CDR3 reads CASSSSTGVRETQYF. CDR3 coding DNA: TGTGCCAGCAGCTCCTCAACAGGGGTCCGAGAGACCCAGTACTTC. The whole variable domain, filled in from reference TRBV7-9 and TRBJ2-5, reads DTGVSQNPRHKITKRGQNVTFRCDPISEHNRLYWYRQTLGQGPEFLTYFQNEAQLEKSRLLSDRFSAERPKGSFSTLEIQRTEQGDSAMYLCASSSSTGVRETQYFGPGTRLLVL.

This clonotype was found many times. The chain employs TRBV6-1 and TRBJ2-2; D uncertain. The CDR3 is 14 amino acids. Germline lookup yields CDR1 MNHNS and CDR2 SASEGT. Trimming pared 6 bases from V and 3 bases from J, leaving 11 bases between. The CDR3 reads CASSSRLYTGELFF. For the CDR3, the DNA is TGTGCCAGCAGCTCAAGGTTGTACACCGGGGAGCTGTTTTTT.

This clonotype was seen many times. The chain couples TRBV5-1 to TRBJ1-4; 10 bases map to TRBD1. This CDR3 spans 14 amino acids. V shed 3 bases and J 8 bases; nucleotides not matched to a gene: 4. Germline CDR1 reads SGHRS; CDR2 reads YFSETQ. The CDR3 DNA reads TGCGCCAGCAGCTGGAGGGACAGGGGCGAAAAACTGTTTTTT. Translated: CASSWRDRGEKLFF.

This clonotype was recorded many times. This rearrangement joins TRBV28 to TRBJ1-1, with D unclear. The germline CDR1 and CDR2 sequences are MDHEN and SYDVKM. V gave up 7 bases and J gave up 0 bases, with 9 bases separating them. The CDR3 has 13 residues. The DNA of the CDR3 is TGTGCCAGCAAGTGGCCTATGAACACTGAAGCTTTCTTT. It is translated as CASKWPMNTEAFF.

This clonotype was picked up many times. This chain uses TRBV27 with TRBJ2-7, with 10 bases aligning to TRBD1. There are 17 residues in the CDR3. Per germline, CDR1 MNHEY and CDR2 SMNVEV (reference sequence). V shed 4 bases, J shed 4 bases, and the junction held 13 bases outside the gene matches. The CDR3 loop is CASSSPTPDRGRYEQYF. Written as DNA, the CDR3 is TGTGCCAGCAGTTCACCCACCCCCGACAGGGGGCGTTACGAGCAGTACTTC.

This clonotype was observed a few times. The V and J genes are TRBV7-2 and TRBJ1-1, with D possibly being TRBD1 (5 bases). V was pared by 1 base and J by 0 bases, with 12 bases between. The germline CDR1 and CDR2 sequences are SGHTA and FQGNSA. CDR3 length: 16 residues. DNA of the CDR3: TGTGCCAGCAGCTTAGGACCGGGACGGTTGAACACTGAAGCTTTCTTT. Protein: CASSLGPGRLNTEAFF.

This clonotype was picked up many times. CDR3 coding DNA: TGTGCCAGCAGCCTAGGCAGGGGGGGGGCAGATACGCAGTATTTT. Residues: CASSLGRGGADTQYF. V gene TRBV12-3 or TRBV12-4 combines with J gene TRBJ2-3; D is tentatively TRBD1 or TRBD2 (7 bases each). V was pared by 6 bases and J by 4 bases, with 17 bases between. This CDR3 is built from 15 residues.

With respect to this clonotype: Mismatch with germline at one junction end may stem from a read error. The CDR3 DNA sequence: TGTGCCAGCAGCTTAGTTGGGGGGCGCGACCTCTACGACCAGTACTTC. It translates to CASSLVGGRDLYDQYF. The chain uses TRBV7-2 and TRBJ2-7; D could derive from TRBD1 or TRBD2 (6 bases each). The CDR3 totals 16 residues. CDR1 and CDR2 (germline): SGHTA, FQGNSA. Looking up the rest from reference TRBV7-2 and TRBJ2-7 gives the full variable domain: GAGVSQSPSNKVTEKGKDVELRCDPISGHTALYWYRQSLGQGLEFLIYFQGNSAPDKSGLPSDRFSAERTGGSVSTLTIQRTQQEDSAVYLCASSLVGGRDLYDQYFGPGTRLTVT.